This T cell receptor beta chain is from a study of human thymus T cells. The study's findings and limits: The authors found apparently biased V and J gene usage in thymic and blood repertoires. Unrelated people showed highly overlapping thymic repertoires, related research reported.

CDR1 is SGHDN and CDR2 is FVKESK in the germline V gene. Trimming cost V 5 bases and J 2 bases, with 9 bases left between them. The CDR3 loop spans 13 amino acids. Using immunoSEQ multiplex PCR, the repertoire was profiled, and TCRdb retains in-frame clones only, with some absent. The table has about 78,000 clones, around 96% seen once. Surgeons resected thymus tissue during corrective heart surgery. The sample donors, healthy Finnish infants, were having corrective surgery for congenital heart defects. As regards this clone: Its antigen is not identified.

The origin of this receptor is a boy younger than two with a congenital heart defect but otherwise immunologically healthy. J is TRBJ2-5 and V is TRBV14; TRBD1 might be the D (6 bases). The sample taken for sequencing was thymus tissue. This CDR3 reads CASSSDRQETQYF. Written as DNA, the CDR3 is TGTGCCAGCAGCTCGGACAGACAAGAGACCCAGTACTTC.